The rows below give T cell receptor beta chains drawn from one sample of a study of cytomegalovirus exposure and HLA in healthy donors. Here immunoSEQ multiplex PCR was the method, and the copy in TCRdb shows in-frame clones only, minus some. The data hold approximately 150,000 clones, with roughly four fifths observed a single time. The sequenced sample was PBMCs. These receptors were collected from a man aged 18 to 35 in good health and CMV-seropositive. The CDR3 runs from the conserved cysteine through the conserved F or W. The D gene is left open where the match is weak. The listing skips clone size in some rows; elsewhere it reads once, few, many or a size class.

abundance	v_gene	d_gene	j_gene	CDR3aa	CDR3nt
once	TRBV28	TRBD1	TRBJ2-7	CASSSVGDRGHF	TGTGCCAGCAGTTCTGTCGGGGACAGGGGGCACTTC
NA	TRBV15	NA	TRBJ2-5	CATSMTYQETQYF	TGTGCCACCAGCATGACATATCAAGAGACCCAGTACTTC
NA	TRBV7-9	NA	TRBJ1-4	CASSLLGQARGEKLFF	TGTGCCAGCAGTCTTTTAGGCCAGGCCCGGGGTGAAAAACTGTTTTTT
NA	TRBV27	TRBD2	TRBJ2-2	CASSSVAGASTGELFF	TGTGCCAGCAGTTCGGTAGCGGGAGCGTCCACCGGGGAGCTGTTTTTT
NA	TRBV15	TRBD2	TRBJ2-7	CATSRPGASGRYEQYF	TGTGCCACCAGCAGACCGGGAGCTAGCGGGCGATACGAGCAGTACTTC
NA	TRBV5-1	NA	TRBJ2-3	CASSLGRLGDTQYF	TGCGCCAGCAGCTTGGGCAGGTTAGGAGATACGCAGTATTTT
NA	TRBV5-5	NA	TRBJ1-5	CASSFYDRTDQPQHF	TGTGCCAGCAGCTTCTATGACAGGACAGATCAGCCCCAGCATTTT
once	TRBV2	NA	TRBJ1-1	CASYLPGAEAFF	TGTGCCAGTTATCTTCCGGGGGCTGAAGCTTTCTTT
NA	TRBV6-6	NA	TRBJ2-3	CASSYSAGSLPDTQYF	TGTGCCAGCAGTTACTCGGCGGGATCGCTTCCAGATACGCAGTATTTT
once	TRBV27	TRBD1	TRBJ2-5	CASSLRTGGSRETQYF	TGTGCCAGCAGTTTACGGACAGGGGGCAGCAGGGAGACCCAGTACTTC
NA	TRBV30	TRBD2	TRBJ2-5	CAWSGTRVETQYF	TGTGCCTGGAGCGGGACTAGGGTAGAGACCCAGTACTTC
few	TRBV5-1	TRBD2	TRBJ2-7	CASSIQSGGTSGSFRYF	TGCGCCAGCAGCATCCAATCCGGCGGGACTAGCGGGTCTTTCCGGTACTTC
NA	TRBV18	NA	TRBJ1-3	CASSPLDLSSGNTIYF	TGTGCCAGCTCACCCTTGGACTTAAGCTCTGGAAACACCATATATTTT
NA	TRBV9	TRBD2	TRBJ2-1	CASSVGGSGRSNEQFF	TGTGCCAGCAGCGTAGGGGGTAGCGGGAGAAGCAATGAGCAGTTCTTC
once	TRBV15	TRBD2	TRBJ2-1	CATSTLLAGGSNEQFF	TGTGCCACCAGCACCCTTTTGGCGGGAGGATCCAATGAGCAGTTCTTC
NA	TRBV6-4	TRBD1	TRBJ1-2	CASSDSNRGLGYTF	TGTGCCAGCAGTGACTCGAACAGGGGGCTTGGCTACACCTTC
NA	TRBV27	NA	TRBJ2-1	CASSSQGNYNEQFF	TGTGCCAGCAGTTCCCAGGGCAACTACAATGAGCAGTTCTTC
NA	TRBV4-1	NA	TRBJ1-1	CASSQEEHRAEAFF	TGCGCCAGCAGCCAAGAAGAGCATCGCGCTGAAGCTTTCTTT
once	TRBV2	NA	TRBJ2-7	CASRGLADEQYF	TGTGCCAGCAGGGGACTCGCGGACGAGCAGTACTTC
NA	TRBV27	TRBD1	TRBJ1-6	CASSSTGQGAASPLHF	TGTGCCAGCAGCTCCACAGGACAGGGGGCAGCTTCACCCCTCCACTTT
NA	TRBV6-1	NA	TRBJ2-7	CASGTGLVYEQYF	TGTGCCAGCGGAACAGGGCTAGTTTACGAGCAGTACTTC
NA	TRBV11-3	NA	TRBJ2-3	CASSRTPRGSLNTQYF	TGTGCCAGCAGCCGCACACCCCGGGGGTCACTAAATACGCAGTATTTT
NA	TRBV28	NA	TRBJ2-1	CASRAESNEQFF	TGTGCCAGCAGAGCCGAATCCAATGAGCAGTTCTTC
NA	TRBV4-2	TRBD2	TRBJ2-1	CASSLTGTSGVLYNEQFF	TGTGCCAGCTCTCTGACCGGGACTAGCGGGGTACTTTACAATGAGCAGTTCTTC
NA	TRBV3-1/TRBV3-2	NA	TRBJ1-2	CASSIVTF	TGTGCCAGCAGTATAGTCACCTTC
few	TRBV5-8	TRBD1	TRBJ1-2	CASSLGTGLNRGYTF	TGTGCCAGCAGCCTGGGGACAGGGTTAAATCGAGGCTACACCTTC
once	TRBV5-1	TRBD1	TRBJ1-2	CASSLGQGVLNGYTF	TGCGCCAGCAGCCTAGGACAGGGGGTCTTGAATGGCTACACCTTC
NA	TRBV29-1	NA	TRBJ1-2	CSAVGQGSNYGYTF	TGCAGCGCCGTAGGGCAGGGGTCTAACTATGGCTACACCTTC
NA	TRBV11-2	NA	TRBJ1-4	CASSLLSRKLFF	TGTGCCAGCAGCTTATTGAGCCGGAAACTGTTTTTT
NA	TRBV5-4	TRBD1	TRBJ2-6	CASRPRQGSAGANVLTF	TGTGCCAGCAGGCCAAGACAGGGGTCGGCGGGGGCCAACGTCCTGACTTTC
NA	TRBV6-6	NA	TRBJ2-3	CASQWDSSTDTQYF	TGTGCCAGTCAGTGGGACTCTAGCACAGATACGCAGTATTTT
few	TRBV15	NA	TRBJ2-5	CATSRETGETQYF	TGTGCCACCAGCAGAGAAACAGGAGAGACCCAGTACTTC
NA	TRBV9	NA	TRBJ2-2	CASSVSRVNTGELFF	TGTGCCAGCAGCGTCAGCAGGGTAAACACCGGGGAGCTGTTTTTT